This passage covers 20 T cell receptor beta chains from one sample sequenced in a study of cytomegalovirus exposure and HLA in healthy donors. In the PCR, 60 Vbeta and 13 Jbeta primers were used. Sequenced by immunoSEQ multiplex PCR; TCRdb stores in-frame clones only, minus some. Of roughly 170,000 clones listed, about 65% were seen once; the top ten hold roughly 1.6%. The specimen sequenced was PBMCs. These receptors all come from a girl aged 5-17 years in good health and CMV-seronegative.

CDR3 nucleotide sequence: TGTGCCAGCAGTGAATGGCGGCAGCCGCGGGGCCAAGAGACCCAGTACTTC. Protein product: CASSEWRQPRGQETQYF. The rearrangement joins TRBV25-1 to TRBJ2-5; D perhaps matches TRBD2 (6 bases). Germline V CDR1 and CDR2: MGHDK, SYGVNS. The CDR3 consists of 17 residues. Trimming removed 1 base at V and 1 base at J, with 16 bases between. Looking up the rest from reference TRBV25-1 and TRBJ2-5 gives the full variable domain: EADIYQTPRYLVIGTGKKITLECSQTMGHDKMYWYQQDPGMELHLIHYSYGVNSTEKGDLSSESTVSRIRTEHFPLTLESARPSHTSQYLCASSEWRQPRGQETQYFGPGTRLLVL.

For the CDR3, the DNA is TGTGCCAGTAGTATTGGGCCGGGGTTGGACATTCAGTACTTC. It specifies CASSIGPGLDIQYF. The chain is built from TRBV19 and TRBJ2-4, with a possible D match to TRBD2 (5 bases). The CDR3 contains 14 residues. CDR1 is LNHDA and CDR2 is SQIVND in the germline V gene (reference sequence). V was trimmed by 3 bases and J by 8 bases, leaving 14 bases between them. Full variable domain (remainder filled in from reference TRBV19 and TRBJ2-4): DGGITQSPKYLFRKEGQNVTLSCEQNLNHDAMYWYRQDPGQGLRLIYYSQIVNDFQKGDIAEGYSVSREKKESFPLTVTSAQKNPTAFYLCASSIGPGLDIQYFGAGTRLSVL.

The CDR3 sequence is CASSENYNEQFF. DNA of the CDR3: TGCGCCAGCAGCGAGAATTACAATGAGCAGTTCTTC. The chain couples TRBV5-1 to TRBJ2-1; no firm D call. The CDR3 runs 12 residues. In germline, CDR1 is SGHRS, CDR2 YFSETQ. V dropped 4 bases and J dropped 4 bases, with 6 bases sitting between them.

For the CDR3, the DNA is TGCAGCTTCCGGGACAGGGGGCTCTATGGCTACACCTTC. Protein sequence: CSFRDRGLYGYTF. The chain combines TRBV29-1 with TRBJ1-2, with 12 nucleotides matching TRBD1. With 8 bases clipped from V and 4 bases from J, the junction kept 5 bases outside the gene matches. This CDR3 contains 13 residues. CDR1 is SQVTM and CDR2 is ANQGSEA in the germline V gene.

The chain recombines TRBV19 with TRBJ2-7; 9 nucleotides align to TRBD1. The trim removed 1 base at V and 1 base at J, leaving 5 bases unmatched. CDR1 is LNHDA, CDR2 SQIVND, per germline (reference sequence). The CDR3 sequence is 16 residues long. CDR3 sequence reads: CASSIGAGTGSYEQYF. The CDR3 nucleotides are TGTGCCAGTAGTATAGGGGCCGGGACAGGGTCCTACGAGCAGTACTTC. Supplemented by reference TRBV19 and TRBJ2-7, the full variable domain reads DGGITQSPKYLFRKEGQNVTLSCEQNLNHDAMYWYRQDPGQGLRLIYYSQIVNDFQKGDIAEGYSVSREKKESFPLTVTSAQKNPTAFYLCASSIGAGTGSYEQYFGPGTRLTVT.

The chain employs TRBV6-5 and TRBJ2-3, with a tentative D call TRBD1 (5 bases). V was pared by 0 bases and J by 0 bases, with 10 bases between. The V gene's germline CDR1 is MNHEY and CDR2 SVGAGI. The CDR3 has 16 amino acids. The CDR3 here is CASSYSGQTSTDTQYF. The CDR3 DNA sequence: TGTGCCAGCAGTTACTCGGGGCAGACTAGCACAGATACGCAGTATTTT.

This chain connects TRBV5-5 to TRBJ2-7; possible D gene TRBD1, 5 bases. The germline CDR1 and CDR2 sequences are SGHKS and YYEKEE (reference sequence). The CDR3 has 14 residues. V lost 0 bases to trimming and J lost 4 bases, with 11 bases between them. The CDR3 loop is CASSLEAGLYEQYF. In DNA form, the CDR3 reads TGTGCCAGCAGCTTGGAAGCAGGGTTGTACGAGCAGTACTTC.

This clone was recorded once. The chain joins TRBV7-3 to TRBJ2-5, with TRBD1 matching over 7 bases. The CDR3 sequence is 13 residues long. Per germline, CDR1 SGHTA and CDR2 FQGTGA. V gave up 5 bases and J gave up 2 bases; unmatched junction bases: 2. CDR3 in amino acids: CASSRDRQETQYF. CDR3 nucleotide sequence: TGTGCCAGCAGCAGGGACAGACAAGAGACCCAGTACTTC.

This clone has just one count. The chain combines TRBV18 with TRBJ2-7; a possible D gene is TRBD2 (6 bases). Germline CDR1 reads KGHSH; CDR2 reads LQKENI. Deletions cut 2 bases from V and 0 bases from J, with 8 bases between. There are 14 residues in the CDR3. The CDR3 loop reads CASSPGGDSYEQYF. The DNA of the CDR3 is TGTGCCAGCTCACCAGGCGGGGACTCCTACGAGCAGTACTTC.

V is TRBV5-4 and J is TRBJ1-2; D not certain. The CDR3 length is 16 residues. The germline CDR1 and CDR2 sequences are SGHNT and YYREEE (reference sequence). The ends were cut back, 1 base at V and 8 bases at J, with 21 bases in the middle. Here the CDR3 reads CASSLRNTLGIEGYTF. CDR3 DNA: TGTGCCAGCAGCTTGAGGAACACCCTGGGCATCGAAGGCTACACCTTC.

This clone was counted between two and nine times. The chain combines TRBV4-1 with TRBJ1-4, with 7 bases identical to TRBD1. CDR1 is MGHRA, CDR2 YSYEKL, per germline. The CDR3 covers 15 residues. J was trimmed by 8 bases and V by 0 bases; bases with no gene match: 6. The CDR3 protein is CASSQDAGGFEKLFF. In DNA, the CDR3 is TGCGCCAGCAGCCAAGACGCAGGGGGATTCGAAAAACTGTTTTTT.

The CDR3 sequence: CAWSNGQGPEAFF. The CDR3 coding sequence is TGTGCCTGGAGTAACGGGCAGGGCCCCGAAGCTTTCTTT. The V and J genes are TRBV30 and TRBJ1-1; TRBD1 might be the D (5 bases). V was clipped by 2 bases and J by 8 bases, with 15 bases between them. Germline-derived CDR1 and CDR2 are GTSNPN and SVGIG (reference sequence). This CDR3 has 13 residues.

This chain links TRBV21-1 with TRBJ1-1. TRBV21-1 is noted as a pseudogene. There are 14 residues in the CDR3. The CDR3 DNA reads TGTGCCAGCAGCAAAGCGCAGGGAGGGCCTGAAGCTTTCTTT. It encodes CASSKAQGGPEAFF.

The chain carries TRBV18 and TRBJ1-5; TRBD1 aligns across 11 bases. Germline lookup yields CDR1 KGHSH and CDR2 LQKENI. Trimming took 3 bases from V and 7 from J; bases not matched to a gene: 5. The CDR3 totals 15 residues. The CDR3 protein is CASSPGQGAGQPQHF. The CDR3 DNA follows: TGTGCCAGCTCACCCGGACAGGGGGCAGGACAGCCCCAGCATTTT.

The chain couples TRBV15 to TRBJ2-1; a possible D gene is TRBD2 (6 bases). The CDR3 sequence is 17 residues long. The V and J ends lost 0 bases and 7 bases respectively, with 19 bases between them. Germline-derived CDR1 and CDR2 are LNHNV and YYDKDF (reference sequence). CDR3 sequence (DNA): TGTGCCACCAGCAGAGATAATGTGCGGGGCCAGATGAATGAGCAGTTCTTC. This codes for CATSRDNVRGQMNEQFF.

The V gene is TRBV2, the J gene TRBJ1-6, with 8 bases fitting TRBD1. The J segment lost 3 bases and the V segment lost 6 bases, leaving 7 bases of the junction unmatched. The germline CDR1 and CDR2 sequences are SNHLY and FYNNEI. This CDR3 comprises 16 residues. Here the CDR3 reads CASSPNRGIYNSPLHF. The DNA for the CDR3 is TGTGCCAGCAGCCCTAACAGGGGGATCTATAATTCACCCCTCCACTTT.

The CDR3 region has the DNA TGCAGCGCGCGCGTGGAGCAAGAGACCCAGTACTTC. Protein: CSARVEQETQYF. The chain is built from TRBV29-1 and TRBJ2-5; unclear D gene. Germline CDR1 SQVTM, CDR2 ANQGSEA. The V gene lost 7 bases and the J gene lost 2 bases, with 11 bases spanning the gap. The CDR3 has 12 residues.

This clone has just a few counts. The gene calls are TRBV12-5 and TRBJ2-5; TRBD1 might be the D (5 bases). There are 15 residues in the CDR3. Germline V gene sequence: CDR1 LGHNT, CDR2 FRNRAP. V was pared by 1 base and J by 5 bases, with 14 bases between. CDR3 in amino acids: CASGLGTGPGETQYF. CDR3 DNA: TGTGCTAGTGGTTTGGGGACGGGCCCAGGGGAGACCCAGTACTTC.

V is TRBV4-1 and J is TRBJ2-1; D is possibly TRBD1 (6 bases). There are 17 residues in the CDR3. The ends were cut back, 0 bases at V and 6 bases at J, with 18 bases in the middle. From germline, CDR1 is MGHRA and CDR2 YSYEKL. The CDR3 is CASSQDSGVIGINEQFF. The CDR3 coding sequence is TGCGCCAGCAGCCAAGATTCAGGGGTAATAGGGATCAATGAGCAGTTCTTC.

This chain connects TRBV21-1 to TRBJ1-1; TRBD1 is taken as the D call from the table, unchecked against the DNA. TRBV21-1 is termed a pseudogene. This CDR3 is built from 15 residues. In DNA form, the CDR3 reads TGTGCCAGCATCAAGGGGGCAAGATGGGGCACTGAAGCTTTCTTT. Its translation: CASIKGARWGTEAFF.